Sequencing of this T cell receptor (beta chain) was carried out in a study of T cells in Graves' hyperthyroidism and ophthalmopathy. As regards this clonotype: A read error may account for a junction end that differs from germline.

Stable Graves' hyperthyroidism denoted no ophthalmopathy progression over 18 months. Uncontrolled infection, other autoimmune disease, pregnancy or lactation excluded patients. Fresh 10 ml peripheral blood yielded PBMCs. The CDR3 has 19 residues. Germline CDR1 reads LNHNV; CDR2 reads YYDKDF (reference sequence). Amplification of TCR beta CDR3 regions used RNA as the template. The HTBI primer set drove a first-round RT-PCR of the TCR CDR3. Each CDR3 protein is one row after TCRdb ran MiXCR on the multiplex PCR reads. The table lists 300,000 or so distinct CDR3 sequences, about 21% of them singletons. The sample consisted of blood. The sequence derives from a woman between 45 and 65 years old with Graves' hyperthyroidism. This chain links TRBV15 with TRBJ2-2; possible D gene TRBD2, 5 bases. The DNA for the CDR3 is TGTGCCACCAGCAGAGATGGCAAGTTTACCGGATGGTTCGCCGGGGAGCCGTTTTTT. Protein product: CATSRDGKFTGWFAGEPFF.